These 19 T cell receptor beta chains were sequenced from one sample in a study of beta chain features in type 1 diabetes. cDNA synthesis used the whole RNA isolate, giving expressed TCRB sequences. Clones were read by immunoSEQ multiplex PCR, and TCRdb kept only the in-frame ones, dropping some. The sample carries approximately 150,000 clones, roughly 9% recorded once. What was sequenced was central memory CD4+ T cells from blood. Source of these receptors: a woman under 30 in good health.

The table lists this clone with a few counts. The genes are TRBV4-1 and TRBJ1-2; D is possibly TRBD1 (6 bases). The CDR3 spans 14 residues. CDR1 is MGHRA, CDR2 YSYEKL, per germline. V lost 3 bases, J lost 4 bases, and 12 bases lay in between. CDR3 DNA: TGCGCCAGCAGCCACCCCGGGACAAGCTATGGCTACACCTTC. Translation gives CASSHPGTSYGYTF.

This rearrangement joins TRBV21-1 to TRBJ2-3; no check of the table's D call, TRBD1, against the DNA was made. TRBV21-1 is a pseudogene locus. The CDR3 spans 15 residues. The chain's CDR3 is CASSKEQGAEDTQYF. The CDR3 DNA sequence: TGTGCCAGCAGCAAAGAGCAGGGGGCGGAAGATACGCAGTATTTT.

The chain is built from TRBV5-4 and TRBJ2-2; unclear D gene. V was cut by 3 bases and J by 3 bases, with 9 bases left in between. The CDR3 has 14 residues. CDR1 and CDR2 from the germline V gene are SGHNT and YYREEE (reference sequence). CDR3 DNA: TGTGCCAGCAGCTCCCCCCGGGACACCGGGGAGCTGTTTTTT. Translated: CASSSPRDTGELFF. The whole variable domain, remainder taken from reference TRBV5-4 and TRBJ2-2, is ETGVTQSPTHLIKTRGQQVTLRCSSQSGHNTVSWYQQALGQGPQFIFQYYREEENGRGNFPPRFSGLQFPNYSSELNVNALELDDSALYLCASSSPRDTGELFFGEGSRLTVL.

This chain connects TRBV7-8 to TRBJ2-2, with TRBD2 as a possible D gene (6 bases). Germline CDR1 is SGHVS and CDR2 is FQNEAQ. The CDR3 runs 14 residues. Trimming pared 4 bases from V and 2 bases from J, leaving 8 bases between. The CDR3 is CASSWGTNTGELFF. DNA of the CDR3: TGTGCCAGCAGCTGGGGGACTAACACCGGGGAGCTGTTTTTT.

This clone has just a few counts. This sequence joins TRBV6-1 and TRBJ2-3; D is ambiguous. Trimming pared 2 bases from V and 5 bases from J, leaving 14 bases between. Germline CDR1 and CDR2: MNHNS and SASEGT. There are 15 residues in the CDR3. CDR3: CASSEFPGRQDTQYF. The CDR3 nucleotides are TGTGCCAGCAGTGAATTCCCGGGTCGCCAAGATACGCAGTATTTT.

J is TRBJ2-5 and V is TRBV5-6; D is perhaps TRBD1 (5 bases). V lost 5 bases to trimming and J lost 4 bases, with 15 bases between them. The CDR3 contains 14 residues. The germline gives CDR1 SGHDT, CDR2 YYEEEE. The CDR3 coding sequence is TGTGCCAGCAGACTCACCCAGGGTTCAGAGACCCAGTACTTC. This codes for CASRLTQGSETQYF.

This rearrangement joins TRBV15 to TRBJ2-5; D remains ambiguous. The V end lost 0 bases, the J end lost 5 bases, and 7 bases lay between the germline ends. This CDR3 is built from 13 residues. CDR1 LNHNV and CDR2 YYDKDF come from the germline V gene (reference sequence). CDR3 nucleotide sequence: TGTGCCACCAGCAGAGATCTCGTCGAGACCCAGTACTTC. The encoded protein is CATSRDLVETQYF.

The chain combines TRBV5-6 with TRBJ2-7; D is possibly TRBD2 (6 bases). V lost 4 bases, J lost 3 bases, and 23 bases lay in between. The CDR3 covers 17 residues. Germline lookup yields CDR1 SGHDT and CDR2 YYEEEE. The CDR3 region is CASSPPSTGSGDYEQYF. The CDR3 DNA follows: TGTGCCAGCAGCCCCCCCTCTACCGGATCGGGGGACTACGAGCAGTACTTC.

The chain is built from TRBV18 and TRBJ1-2, with D maybe TRBD1 (5 bases). CDR1 and CDR2 (germline): KGHSH, LQKENI. The CDR3 loop spans 17 amino acids. Trimming left V 4 bases short and J 0 bases short, with 18 bases between. CDR3 coding DNA: TGTGCCAGCTCACAACAGGACATAGGGTTTTCTAACTATGGCTACACCTTC. Protein: CASSQQDIGFSNYGYTF. The full variable domain, in which reference TRBV18 and TRBJ1-2 provide the parts outside the CDR3, is NAGVMQNPRHLVRRRGQEARLRCSPMKGHSHVYWYRQLPEEGLKFMVYLQKENIIDESGMPKERFSAEFPKEGPSILRIQQVVRGDSAAYFCASSQQDIGFSNYGYTFGSGTRLTVV.

The chain couples TRBV21-1 to TRBJ1-5; TRBD1, the D gene given by the table, was not confirmed from the DNA. TRBV21-1 constitutes a pseudogene. The CDR3 runs 17 residues. CDR3 protein: CASSKVSPGQDDQPQHF. DNA for the CDR3: TGTGCCAGCAGCAAAGTATCCCCGGGACAGGACGATCAGCCCCAGCATTTT.

J is TRBJ2-1 and V is TRBV6-5; D possibly corresponds to TRBD2 (6 bases). V was clipped by 5 bases and J by 6 bases, with 11 bases between them. Per germline, CDR1 MNHEY and CDR2 SVGAGI. This CDR3 spans 13 amino acids. The CDR3 spells CASSTGTFNEQFF. The CDR3 DNA reads TGTGCCAGCAGTACTGGGACTTTCAATGAGCAGTTCTTC.

This clone was counted a few times. The chain joins TRBV10-2 to TRBJ2-2; D gene uncertain. The V and J ends lost 3 bases and 6 bases respectively, with 8 bases between them. Germline CDR1 WSHSY, CDR2 SAAADI. CDR3 size: 13 residues. CDR3 in amino acids: CASSDVLSGELFF. The DNA for the CDR3 is TGCGCCAGCAGTGACGTTCTATCCGGGGAGCTGTTTTTT.

The CDR3 sequence is CASSLVSRETQYF. The CDR3 region has the DNA TGTGCCAGCAGCTTAGTGTCCCGAGAGACCCAGTACTTC. V gene TRBV11-2 combines with J gene TRBJ2-5, with D uncertain. The CDR3 has 13 residues. CDR1 and CDR2 (germline): SGHAT, FQNNGV. The germline V and J ends were trimmed by 1 base and 4 bases, with 7 bases remaining between them.

This clone appeared a few times. The CDR3 DNA reads TGTGCCAGCAGCGTGACAGACGAAGAGACCCAGTACTTC. Protein: CASSVTDEETQYF. The rearrangement uses TRBV9 and TRBJ2-5; TRBD1 might be the D (5 bases). CDR1 SGDLS and CDR2 YYNGEE come from the germline V gene. The CDR3 extends over 13 amino acids. Trimming shortened V by 2 bases and J by 3 bases, and 8 bases separated the two germline ends.

In its sample, this clone was seen a few times. The chain is built from TRBV27 and TRBJ2-3; possibly TRBD1 for D (5 bases). This CDR3 contains 12 residues. V was trimmed by 5 bases and J by 6 bases, leaving 9 bases between them. Germline CDR1 MNHEY, CDR2 SMNVEV (reference sequence). The CDR3 loop is CASSKGFDTQYF. The CDR3 coding sequence is TGTGCCAGCAGTAAGGGGTTCGATACGCAGTATTTT.

The chain has TRBV4-3 and TRBJ2-1; D remains unclear. V lost 3 bases and J 7 bases, leaving 10 bases between the germline ends. Germline CDR1 is LGHNA and CDR2 is YSLEER. CDR3 length equals 13 residues. As DNA, the CDR3 is TGCGCCAGCAGCCATATTAACGGGAATGAGCAGTTCTTC. Protein sequence: CASSHINGNEQFF.

The gene calls are TRBV6-5 and TRBJ1-1; no clear D gene. The CDR3 extends over 11 amino acids. The V gene's germline CDR1 is MNHEY and CDR2 SVGAGI. V lost 11 bases, J lost 0 bases, and 7 bases lay in between. The CDR3 region has the DNA TGTGCCGGCGGGGTGAACACTGAAGCTTTCTTT. It yields the protein CAGGVNTEAFF.

CDR3 sequence reads: CASIPGQGHYEQYF. CDR3 nucleotide sequence: TGTGCCAGCATTCCGGGACAGGGACACTACGAGCAGTACTTC. The chain has TRBV28 and TRBJ2-7, with 9 bases identical to TRBD1. From germline, CDR1 is MDHEN and CDR2 SYDVKM. This CDR3 is 14 amino acids long. After removal of 7 bases from V and 3 bases from J, the junction contained 7 bases not matched to a gene.

This clone was found a few times. This chain uses TRBV7-9 with TRBJ2-1, with TRBD2 identical over 9 bases. The trim removed 4 bases at V and 1 base at J, leaving 5 bases unmatched. This CDR3 comprises 16 residues. In germline, CDR1 is SEHNR, CDR2 FQNEAQ (reference sequence). CDR3 region: CASSWYSGSSYNEQFF. For the CDR3, the DNA is TGTGCCAGCAGCTGGTATAGCGGGAGTTCCTACAATGAGCAGTTCTTC.